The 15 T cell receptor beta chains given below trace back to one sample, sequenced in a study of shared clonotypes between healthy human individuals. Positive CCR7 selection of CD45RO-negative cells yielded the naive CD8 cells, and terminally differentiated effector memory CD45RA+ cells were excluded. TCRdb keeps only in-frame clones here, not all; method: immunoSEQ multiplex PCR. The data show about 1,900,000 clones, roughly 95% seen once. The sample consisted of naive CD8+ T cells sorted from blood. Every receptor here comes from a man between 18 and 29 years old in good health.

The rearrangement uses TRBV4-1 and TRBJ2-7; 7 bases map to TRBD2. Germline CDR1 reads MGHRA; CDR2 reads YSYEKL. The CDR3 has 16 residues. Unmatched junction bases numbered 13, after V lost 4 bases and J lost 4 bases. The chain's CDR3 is CASSLDSGEGKYEQYF. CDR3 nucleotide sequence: TGCGCCAGCAGCCTCGACAGCGGGGAGGGCAAGTACGAGCAGTACTTC.

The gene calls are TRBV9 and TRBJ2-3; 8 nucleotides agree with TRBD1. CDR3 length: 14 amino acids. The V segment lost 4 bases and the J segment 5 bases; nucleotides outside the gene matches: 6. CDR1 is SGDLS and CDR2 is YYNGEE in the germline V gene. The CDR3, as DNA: TGTGCCAGCAGCTTCGGACAGGGCAGAGATACGCAGTATTTT. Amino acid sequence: CASSFGQGRDTQYF.

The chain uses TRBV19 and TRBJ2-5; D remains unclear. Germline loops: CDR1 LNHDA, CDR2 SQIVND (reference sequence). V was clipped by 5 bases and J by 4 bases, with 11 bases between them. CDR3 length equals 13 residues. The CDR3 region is CASSPVILETQYF. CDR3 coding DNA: TGTGCCAGTAGTCCCGTCATATTAGAGACCCAGTACTTC.

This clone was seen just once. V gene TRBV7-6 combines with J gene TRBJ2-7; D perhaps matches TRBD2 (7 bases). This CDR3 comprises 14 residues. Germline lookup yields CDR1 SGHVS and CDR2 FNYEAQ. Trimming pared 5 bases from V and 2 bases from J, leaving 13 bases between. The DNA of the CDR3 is TGTGCCAGCAGCACGGGGGGCCCAACCTACGAGCAGTACTTC. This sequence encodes CASSTGGPTYEQYF.

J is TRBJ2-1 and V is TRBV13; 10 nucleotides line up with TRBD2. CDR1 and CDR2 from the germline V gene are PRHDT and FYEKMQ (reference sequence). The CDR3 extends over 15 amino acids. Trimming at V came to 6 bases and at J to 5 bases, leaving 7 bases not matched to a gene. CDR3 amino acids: CASSYRLAGDNEQFF. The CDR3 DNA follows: TGTGCCAGCAGTTATCGACTAGCGGGCGACAATGAGCAGTTCTTC.

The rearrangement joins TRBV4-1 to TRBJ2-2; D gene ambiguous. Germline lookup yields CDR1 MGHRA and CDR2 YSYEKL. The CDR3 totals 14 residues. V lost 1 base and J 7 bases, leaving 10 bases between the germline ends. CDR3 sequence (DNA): TGCGCCAGCAGCCAAGTACAGCTCAACGGGGAGCTGTTTTTT. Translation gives CASSQVQLNGELFF.

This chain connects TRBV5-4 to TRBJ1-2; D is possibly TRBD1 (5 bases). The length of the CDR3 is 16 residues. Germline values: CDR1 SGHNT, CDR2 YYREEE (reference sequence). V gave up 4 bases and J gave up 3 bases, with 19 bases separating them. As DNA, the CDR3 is TGTGCCAGCAGCCGCCCCTCGACAGTTACCGACTATGGCTACACCTTC. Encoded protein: CASSRPSTVTDYGYTF.

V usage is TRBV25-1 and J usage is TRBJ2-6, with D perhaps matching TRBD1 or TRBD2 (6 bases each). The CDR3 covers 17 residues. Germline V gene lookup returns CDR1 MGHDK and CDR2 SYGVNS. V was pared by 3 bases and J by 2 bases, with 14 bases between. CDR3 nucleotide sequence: TGTGCCAGCAGTGATATGAGGGGGGTGGCTGGGGCCAACGTCCTGACTTTC. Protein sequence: CASSDMRGVAGANVLTF. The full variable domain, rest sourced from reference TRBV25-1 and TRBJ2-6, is EADIYQTPRYLVIGTGKKITLECSQTMGHDKMYWYQQDPGMELHLIHYSYGVNSTEKGDLSSESTVSRIRTEHFPLTLESARPSHTSQYLCASSDMRGVAGANVLTFGAGSRLTVL.

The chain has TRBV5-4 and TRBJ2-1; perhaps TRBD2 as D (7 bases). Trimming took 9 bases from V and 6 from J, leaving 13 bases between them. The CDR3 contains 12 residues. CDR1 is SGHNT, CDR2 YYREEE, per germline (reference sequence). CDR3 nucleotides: TGTGCCACCTGGGAGGGGGTCAATGAGCAGTTCTTC. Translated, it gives CATWEGVNEQFF.

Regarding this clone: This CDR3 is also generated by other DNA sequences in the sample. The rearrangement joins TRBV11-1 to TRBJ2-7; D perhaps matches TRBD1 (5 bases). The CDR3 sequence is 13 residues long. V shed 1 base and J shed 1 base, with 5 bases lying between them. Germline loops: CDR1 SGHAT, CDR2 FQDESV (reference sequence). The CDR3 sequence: CASSLGQSYEQYF. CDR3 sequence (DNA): TGTGCCAGCAGCTTAGGACAGTCCTACGAGCAGTACTTC.

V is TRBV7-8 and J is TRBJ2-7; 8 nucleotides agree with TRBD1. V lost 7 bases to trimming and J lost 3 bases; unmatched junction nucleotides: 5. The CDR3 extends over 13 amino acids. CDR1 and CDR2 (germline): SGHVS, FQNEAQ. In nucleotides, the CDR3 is TGTGCCAGCACCCGACAGGGGAACTACGAGCAGTACTTC. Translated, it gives CASTRQGNYEQYF. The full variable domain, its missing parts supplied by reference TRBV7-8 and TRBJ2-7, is GAGVSQSPRYKVAKRGQDVALRCDPISGHVSLFWYQQALGQGPEFLTYFQNEAQLDKSGLPSDRFFAERPEGSVSTLKIQRTQQEDSAVYLCASTRQGNYEQYFGPGTRLTVT.

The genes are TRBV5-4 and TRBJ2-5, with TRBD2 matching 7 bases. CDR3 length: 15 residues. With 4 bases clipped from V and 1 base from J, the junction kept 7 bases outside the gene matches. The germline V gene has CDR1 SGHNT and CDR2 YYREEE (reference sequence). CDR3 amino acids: CASSPGLVVQETQYF. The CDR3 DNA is TGTGCCAGCAGCCCCGGACTAGTGGTCCAAGAGACCCAGTACTTC. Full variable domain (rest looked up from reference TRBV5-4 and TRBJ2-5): ETGVTQSPTHLIKTRGQQVTLRCSSQSGHNTVSWYQQALGQGPQFIFQYYREEENGRGNFPPRFSGLQFPNYSSELNVNALELDDSALYLCASSPGLVVQETQYFGPGTRLLVL.

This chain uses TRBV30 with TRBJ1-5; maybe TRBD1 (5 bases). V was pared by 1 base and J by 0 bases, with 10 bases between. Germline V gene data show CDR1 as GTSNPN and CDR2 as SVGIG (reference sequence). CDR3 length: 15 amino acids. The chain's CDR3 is CAWSEDGGSNQPQHF. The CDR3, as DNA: TGTGCCTGGAGTGAAGACGGGGGTAGCAATCAGCCCCAGCATTTT.

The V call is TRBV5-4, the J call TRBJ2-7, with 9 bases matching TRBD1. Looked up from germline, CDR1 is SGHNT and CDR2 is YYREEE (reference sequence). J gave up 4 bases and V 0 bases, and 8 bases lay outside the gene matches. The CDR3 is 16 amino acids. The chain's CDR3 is CASSLGTGGAGYEQYF. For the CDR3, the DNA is TGTGCCAGCAGCTTGGGTACAGGGGGCGCCGGGTACGAGCAGTACTTC. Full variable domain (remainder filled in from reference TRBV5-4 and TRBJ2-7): ETGVTQSPTHLIKTRGQQVTLRCSSQSGHNTVSWYQQALGQGPQFIFQYYREEENGRGNFPPRFSGLQFPNYSSELNVNALELDDSALYLCASSLGTGGAGYEQYFGPGTRLTVT.

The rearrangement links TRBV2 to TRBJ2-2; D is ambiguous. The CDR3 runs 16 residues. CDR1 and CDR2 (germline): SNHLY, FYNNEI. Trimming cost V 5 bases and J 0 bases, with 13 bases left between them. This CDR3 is CASSWAGPANTGELFF. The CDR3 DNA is TGTGCCAGCAGTTGGGCAGGACCGGCGAACACCGGGGAGCTGTTTTTT. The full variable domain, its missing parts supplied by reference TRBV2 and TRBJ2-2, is EPEVTQTPSHQVTQMGQEVILRCVPISNHLYFYWYRQILGQKVEFLVSFYNNEISEKSEIFDDQFSVERPDGSNFTLKIRSTKLEDSAMYFCASSWAGPANTGELFFGEGSRLTVL.